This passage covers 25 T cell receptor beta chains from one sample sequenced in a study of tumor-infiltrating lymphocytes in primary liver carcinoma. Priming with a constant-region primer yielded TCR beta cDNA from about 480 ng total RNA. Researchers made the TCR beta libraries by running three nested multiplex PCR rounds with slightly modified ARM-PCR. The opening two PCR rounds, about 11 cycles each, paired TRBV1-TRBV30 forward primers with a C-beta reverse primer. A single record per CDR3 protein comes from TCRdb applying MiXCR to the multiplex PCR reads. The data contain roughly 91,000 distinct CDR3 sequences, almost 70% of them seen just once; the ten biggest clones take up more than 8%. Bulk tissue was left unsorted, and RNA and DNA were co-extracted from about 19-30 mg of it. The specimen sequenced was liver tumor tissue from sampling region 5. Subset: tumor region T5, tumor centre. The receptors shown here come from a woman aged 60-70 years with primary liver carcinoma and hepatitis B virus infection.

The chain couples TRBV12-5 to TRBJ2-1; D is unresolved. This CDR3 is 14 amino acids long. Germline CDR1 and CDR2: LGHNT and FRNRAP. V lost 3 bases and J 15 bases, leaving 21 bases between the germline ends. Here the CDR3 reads CASGFEVAYNGLFF. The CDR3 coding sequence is TGTGCTAGTGGTTTCGAGGTAGCTTACAATGGGCTGTTCTTC.

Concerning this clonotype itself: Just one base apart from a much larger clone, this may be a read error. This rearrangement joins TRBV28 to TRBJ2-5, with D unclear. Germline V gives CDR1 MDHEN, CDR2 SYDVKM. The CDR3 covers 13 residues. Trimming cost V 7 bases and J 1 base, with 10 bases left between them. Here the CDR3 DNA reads TGTGCCAGCATTCCGAACACCCAAGAGACCCAGTACTTC. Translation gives CASIPNTQETQYF.

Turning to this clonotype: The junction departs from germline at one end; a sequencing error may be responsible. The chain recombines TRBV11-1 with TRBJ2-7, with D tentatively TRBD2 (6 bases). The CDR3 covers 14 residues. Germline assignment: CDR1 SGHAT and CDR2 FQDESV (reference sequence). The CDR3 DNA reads TGTGCCAGCGGCGGGAAGAGGGCTACCTACAAGCAGTACTTC. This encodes CASGGKRATYKQYF.

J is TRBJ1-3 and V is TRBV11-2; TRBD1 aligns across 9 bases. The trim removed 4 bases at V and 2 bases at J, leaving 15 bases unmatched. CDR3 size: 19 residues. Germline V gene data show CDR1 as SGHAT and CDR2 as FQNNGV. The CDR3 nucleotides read TGTGCCAGCAGCTCACTCCCGGACAGGGGAGCGTATCCTGGAAACACCATATATTTT. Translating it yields CASSSLPDRGAYPGNTIYF.

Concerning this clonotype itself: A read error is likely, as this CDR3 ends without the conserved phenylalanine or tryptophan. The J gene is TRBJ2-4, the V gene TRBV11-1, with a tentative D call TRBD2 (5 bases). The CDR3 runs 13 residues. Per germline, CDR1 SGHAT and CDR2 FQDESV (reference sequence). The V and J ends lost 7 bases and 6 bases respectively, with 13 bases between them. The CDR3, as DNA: TGTGCCAGCACCCCGCTGGCGGGAAACATTCAGTACTTA. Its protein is CASTPLAGNIQYL.

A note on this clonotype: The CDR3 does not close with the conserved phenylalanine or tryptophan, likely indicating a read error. CDR3 loop: CAITGGLADHSYIEQFV. The CDR3 bases are TGTGCCATCACCGGAGGACTAGCGGACCACTCCTACATTGAGCAGTTCGTC. The genes are TRBV10-3 and TRBJ2-1, with 10 bases identical to TRBD2. This CDR3 has 17 amino acids. CDR1 ENHRY and CDR2 SYGVKD come from the germline V gene.

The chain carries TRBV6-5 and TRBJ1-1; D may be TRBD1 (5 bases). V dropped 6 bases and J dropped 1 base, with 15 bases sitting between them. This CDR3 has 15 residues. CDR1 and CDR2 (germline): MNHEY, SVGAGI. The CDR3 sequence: CASRHMGQKNTEAFF. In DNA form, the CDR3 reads TGTGCCAGCAGGCACATGGGGCAGAAGAACACTGAAGCTTTCTTT.

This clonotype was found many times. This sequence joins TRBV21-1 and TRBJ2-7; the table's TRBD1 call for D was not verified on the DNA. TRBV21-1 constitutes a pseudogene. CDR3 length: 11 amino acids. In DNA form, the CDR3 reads TGTGCCAGCAGATCGGGGGGCGAGCAGTACTTC. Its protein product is CASRSGGEQYF.

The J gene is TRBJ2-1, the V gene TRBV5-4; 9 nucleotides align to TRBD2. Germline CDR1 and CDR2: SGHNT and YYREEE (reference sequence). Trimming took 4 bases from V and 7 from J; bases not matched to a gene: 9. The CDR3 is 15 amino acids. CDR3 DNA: TGTGCCAGCAGCCCACATGGCGGGGGGGCAAATGAGCAGTTCTTC. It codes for CASSPHGGGANEQFF.

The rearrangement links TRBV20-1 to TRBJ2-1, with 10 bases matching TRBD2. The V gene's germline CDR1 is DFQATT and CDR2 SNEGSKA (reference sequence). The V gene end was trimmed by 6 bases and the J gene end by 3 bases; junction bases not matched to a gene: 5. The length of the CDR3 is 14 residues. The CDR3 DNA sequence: TGCAGTGCCGAGGGGACTAGCGTCTACAATGAGCAGTTCTTC. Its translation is CSAEGTSVYNEQFF.

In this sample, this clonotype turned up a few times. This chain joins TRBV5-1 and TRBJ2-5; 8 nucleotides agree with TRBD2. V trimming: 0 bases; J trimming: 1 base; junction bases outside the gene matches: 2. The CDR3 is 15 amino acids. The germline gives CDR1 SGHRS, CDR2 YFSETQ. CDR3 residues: CASSLGSGSQETQYF. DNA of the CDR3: TGCGCCAGCAGCTTGGGGAGCGGGAGCCAAGAGACCCAGTACTTC.

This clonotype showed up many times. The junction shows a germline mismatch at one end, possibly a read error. The CDR3 here is CASSSSATRVVDF. The CDR3 DNA reads as TGTGCCAGCAGCTCAAGCGCGACTAGGGTCGTGGACTTC. The genes are TRBV28 and TRBJ2-4; TRBD2 might be the D (6 bases). CDR3 size: 13 residues. Germline values: CDR1 MDHEN, CDR2 SYDVKM.

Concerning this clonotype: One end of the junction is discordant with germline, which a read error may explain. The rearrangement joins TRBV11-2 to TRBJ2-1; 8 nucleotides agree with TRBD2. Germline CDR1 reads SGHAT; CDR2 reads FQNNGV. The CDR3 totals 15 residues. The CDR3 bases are TGTGCCTGCAACTTGAGACTAGCGATGGGCAATGAGCAGCTCTTC. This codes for CACNLRLAMGNEQLF. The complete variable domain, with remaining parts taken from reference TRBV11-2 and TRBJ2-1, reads EAGVAQSPRYKIIEKRQSVAFWCNPISGHATLYWYQQILGQGPKLLIQFQNNGVVDDSQLPKDRFSAERLKGVDSTLKIQPAKLEDSAVYLCACNLRLAMGNEQLFGPGTRLTVL.

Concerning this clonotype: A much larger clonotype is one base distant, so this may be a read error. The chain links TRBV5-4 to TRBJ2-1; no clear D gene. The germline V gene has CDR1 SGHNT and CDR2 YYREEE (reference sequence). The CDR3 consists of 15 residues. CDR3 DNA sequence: TGTGCCAGCAGCTTAAACCAGCTCTCCTACAATGGGCAGTTCTTC. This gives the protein CASSLNQLSYNGQFF.

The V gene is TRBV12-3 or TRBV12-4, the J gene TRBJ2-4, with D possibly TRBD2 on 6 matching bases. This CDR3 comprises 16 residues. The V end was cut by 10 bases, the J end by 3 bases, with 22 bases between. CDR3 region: CATNLAVGTLKNIQYF. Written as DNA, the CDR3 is TGTGCCACCAATTTAGCGGTAGGGACCCTCAAAAACATTCAGTACTTC.

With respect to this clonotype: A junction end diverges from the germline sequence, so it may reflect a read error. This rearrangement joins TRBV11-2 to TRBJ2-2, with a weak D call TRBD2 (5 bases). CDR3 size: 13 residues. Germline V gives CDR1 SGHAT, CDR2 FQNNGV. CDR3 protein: CASSLDRTGKLLF. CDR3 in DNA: TGTGCCAGCAGCTTAGATAGGACTGGGAAACTGCTTTTT.

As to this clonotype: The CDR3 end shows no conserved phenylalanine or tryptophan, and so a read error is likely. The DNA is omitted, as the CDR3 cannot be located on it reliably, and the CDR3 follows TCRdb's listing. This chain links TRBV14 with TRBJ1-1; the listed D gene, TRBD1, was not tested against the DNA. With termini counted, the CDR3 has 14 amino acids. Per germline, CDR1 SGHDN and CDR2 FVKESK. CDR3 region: CASSKGQGNTEALL.

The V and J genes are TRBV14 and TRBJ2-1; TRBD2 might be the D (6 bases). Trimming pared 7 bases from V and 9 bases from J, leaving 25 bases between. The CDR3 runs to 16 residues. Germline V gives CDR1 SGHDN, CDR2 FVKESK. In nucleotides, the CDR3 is TGTGCCAGCAACGAAGTGGGCGGGACTGGCCTTGGTGAGCAGTTCTTC. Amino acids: CASNEVGGTGLGEQFF.

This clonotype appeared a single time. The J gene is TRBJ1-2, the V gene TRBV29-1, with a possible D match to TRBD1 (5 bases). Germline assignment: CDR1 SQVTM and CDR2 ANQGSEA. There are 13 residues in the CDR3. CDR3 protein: CGAKETANYGYTF. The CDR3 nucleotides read TGCGGCGCTAAAGAGACAGCTAACTATGGCTACACCTTC.

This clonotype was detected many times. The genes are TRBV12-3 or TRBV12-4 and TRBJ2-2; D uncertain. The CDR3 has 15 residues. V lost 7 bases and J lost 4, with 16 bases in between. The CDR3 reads CASTKRKTSTGELFF. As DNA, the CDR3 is TGTGCCAGCACCAAAAGGAAAACCTCCACCGGGGAGCTGTTTTTT.

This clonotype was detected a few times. The CDR3, as DNA: TGTGCCAGCAGTGCGTCGAGGGAGTACTCCTACGAGCAGTACTTC. It yields the protein CASSASREYSYEQYF. The gene calls are TRBV2 and TRBJ2-7, with a weak D call TRBD2 (5 bases). Germline values: CDR1 SNHLY, CDR2 FYNNEI. V was trimmed by 4 bases and J by 0 bases, leaving 13 bases between them. CDR3 size: 15 residues.

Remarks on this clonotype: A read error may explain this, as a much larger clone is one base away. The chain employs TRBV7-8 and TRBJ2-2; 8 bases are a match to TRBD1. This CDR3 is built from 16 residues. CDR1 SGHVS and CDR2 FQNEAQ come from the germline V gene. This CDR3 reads CANSLVVGQGAWELFF. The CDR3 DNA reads TGTGCCAACAGCTTAGTGGTGGGGCAGGGGGCCTGGGAGCTGTTTTTT.

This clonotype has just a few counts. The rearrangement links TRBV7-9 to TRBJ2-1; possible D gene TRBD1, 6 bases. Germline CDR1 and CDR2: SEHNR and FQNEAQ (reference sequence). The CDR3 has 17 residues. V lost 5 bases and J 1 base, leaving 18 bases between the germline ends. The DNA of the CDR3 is TGTGCCAGCAGCCTCAGGACAGCATGGGGGTCCTACAATGAGCAGTTCTTC. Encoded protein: CASSLRTAWGSYNEQFF.

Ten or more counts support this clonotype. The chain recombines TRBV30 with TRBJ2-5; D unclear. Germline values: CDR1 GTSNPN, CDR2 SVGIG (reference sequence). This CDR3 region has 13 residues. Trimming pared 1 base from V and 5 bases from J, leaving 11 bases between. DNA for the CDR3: TGTGCCTGGAGTGGGATTACCCGGGAGACCCAGTACTTC. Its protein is CAWSGITRETQYF.

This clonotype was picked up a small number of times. The CDR3 DNA sequence: TGTGCCAGCAGCTCCACCGGCGGGATAGAGATCCAATACTTC. The encoded protein is CASSSTGGIEIQYF. This rearrangement joins TRBV11-2 to TRBJ2-5; D possibly corresponds to TRBD2 (6 bases). V was cut by 4 bases and J by 14 bases, with 23 bases left in between. The germline V gene encodes CDR1 SGHAT and CDR2 FQNNGV. The CDR3 is 14 residues long.